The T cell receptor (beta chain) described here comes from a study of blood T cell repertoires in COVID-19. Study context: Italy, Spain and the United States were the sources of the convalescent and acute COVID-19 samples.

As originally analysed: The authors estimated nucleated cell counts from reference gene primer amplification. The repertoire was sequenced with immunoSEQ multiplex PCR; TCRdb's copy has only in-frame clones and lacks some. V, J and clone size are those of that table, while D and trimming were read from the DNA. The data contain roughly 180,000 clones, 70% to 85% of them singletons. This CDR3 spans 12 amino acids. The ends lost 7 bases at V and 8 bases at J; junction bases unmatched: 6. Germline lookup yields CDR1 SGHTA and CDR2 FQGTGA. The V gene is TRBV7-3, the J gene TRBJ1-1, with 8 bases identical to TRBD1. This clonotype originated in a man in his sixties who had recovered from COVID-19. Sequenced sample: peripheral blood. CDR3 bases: TGTGCCAGCATCAACGGACAGGGAGAAGCTTTCTTT. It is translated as CASINGQGEAFF. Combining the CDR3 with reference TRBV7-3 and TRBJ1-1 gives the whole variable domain GAGVSQTPSNKVTEKGKYVELRCDPISGHTALYWYRQSLGQGPEFLIYFQGTGAADDSGLPNDRFFAVRPEGSVSTLKIQRTERGDSAVYLCASINGQGEAFFGQGTRLTVV.